The TCR beta chain described here comes from a study of cytomegalovirus exposure and HLA in healthy donors. Study information: Among the roughly 400 genotyped donors, 65% to 90% were placed in the Caucasian-associated ancestry cluster. Notes on the study in general: Using a false discovery rate of 0.05, a later analysis showed that 15,000 to 20,000 TCR beta sequences were associated with HLA alleles.

Points on this clone: Its antigen is still unknown.

Researchers ran the PCR with 60 Vbeta and 13 Jbeta primers. In the original processing: In a later analysis, some 10 million of 75 million to 90 million unique beta chains occurred in at least two donors. TCRdb's table, derived via immunoSEQ multiplex PCR, lists solely in-frame clones and lacks some. Clone size and the V and J calls come from that table; the DNA yielded D and trimming. In all, the sample yields tens of thousands of clones. The source material was PBMCs. The sequence came from a middle-aged man in good health and CMV-seronegative.

CDR3 DNA sequence: TGTGCCATCAGTGAGGGGACAGGTTTTCTGGCCGATGGCTACACCTTC. Protein: CAISEGTGFLADGYTF. V gene TRBV10-3 combines with J gene TRBJ1-2; 8 bases match TRBD1. Germline CDR1 reads ENHRY; CDR2 reads SYGVKD. This CDR3 has 16 amino acids. With V trimmed by 2 bases and J by 6 bases, 11 bases remained unmatched.